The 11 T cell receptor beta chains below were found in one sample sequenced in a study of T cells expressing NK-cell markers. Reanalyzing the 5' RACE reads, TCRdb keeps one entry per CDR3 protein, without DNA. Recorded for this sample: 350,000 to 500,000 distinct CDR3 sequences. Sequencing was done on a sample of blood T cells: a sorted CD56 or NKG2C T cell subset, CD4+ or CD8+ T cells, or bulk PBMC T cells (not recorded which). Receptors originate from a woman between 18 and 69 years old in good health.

CDR3: CASSPGPGIGDEQFF. V gene TRBV7-9 combines with J gene TRBJ2-1; TCRdb's D call of TRBD1 is untestable without DNA. Germline CDR1 is SEHNR and CDR2 is FQNEAQ (reference sequence). The CDR3 spans 15 residues.

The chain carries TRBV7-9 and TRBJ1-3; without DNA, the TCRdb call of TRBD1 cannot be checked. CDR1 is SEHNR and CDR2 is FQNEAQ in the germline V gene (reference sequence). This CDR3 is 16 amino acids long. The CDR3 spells CASSTSGQSSGNTIYF.

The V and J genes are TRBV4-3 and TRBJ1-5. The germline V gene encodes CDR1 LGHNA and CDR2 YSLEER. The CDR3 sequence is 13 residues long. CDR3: CASSQAGSQPQHF.

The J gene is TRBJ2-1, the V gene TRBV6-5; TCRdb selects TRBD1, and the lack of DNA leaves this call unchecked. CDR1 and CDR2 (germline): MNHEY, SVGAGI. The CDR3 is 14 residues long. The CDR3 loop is CASSWDPSYNEQFF.

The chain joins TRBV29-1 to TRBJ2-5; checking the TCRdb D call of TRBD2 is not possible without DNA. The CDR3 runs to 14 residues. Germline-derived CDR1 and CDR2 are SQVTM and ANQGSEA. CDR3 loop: CSSSAGGLGETQYF.

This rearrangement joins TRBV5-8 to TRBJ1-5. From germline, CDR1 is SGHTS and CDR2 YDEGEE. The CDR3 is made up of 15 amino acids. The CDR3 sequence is CASSSRPTGNQPQHF.

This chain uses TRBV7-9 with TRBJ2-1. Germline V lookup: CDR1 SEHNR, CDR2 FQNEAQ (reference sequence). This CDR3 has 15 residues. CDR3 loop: CASSFYRGSYNEQFF.

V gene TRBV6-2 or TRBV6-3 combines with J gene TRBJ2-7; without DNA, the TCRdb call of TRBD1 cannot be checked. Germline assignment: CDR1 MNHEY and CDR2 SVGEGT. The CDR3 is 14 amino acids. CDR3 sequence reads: CASSPGPTTYEQYF.

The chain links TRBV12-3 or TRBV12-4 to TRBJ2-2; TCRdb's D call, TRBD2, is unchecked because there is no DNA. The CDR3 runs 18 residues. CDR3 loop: CASSFRSGRAVDTGELFF.

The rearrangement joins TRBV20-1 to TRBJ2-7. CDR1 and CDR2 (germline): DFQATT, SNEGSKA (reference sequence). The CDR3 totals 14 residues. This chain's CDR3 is CSARDRVGSYEQYF.

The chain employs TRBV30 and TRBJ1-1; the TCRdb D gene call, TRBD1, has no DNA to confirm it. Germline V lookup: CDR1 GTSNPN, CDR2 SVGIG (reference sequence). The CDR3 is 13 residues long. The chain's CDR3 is CAWRPDSYTEAFF.